These T cell receptor beta chains were read from a single sample in a study of CD8 T cells in ankylosing spondylitis. TCRdb used MiXCR to reprocess the 5' RACE reads, holding one entry per CDR3 protein. This repertoire shows 200,000 to 250,000 distinct CDR3 sequences, about 7.3% found once; its top ten account for 14%. Sequencing used blood, either unsorted or a sorted T cell fraction (not recorded which). These receptors all stem from a male donor with ankylosing spondylitis. Each CDR3 is given with its conserved first and last residue. Fields, in order: D gene, CDR3 length, V gene, J gene, clone size, CDR3 protein, CDR3 DNA. D genes are given only for firm matches. The size of a clone is reported for some rows only, either as once, few or many, or as a class for expanded clones.

.	14	TRBV4-3	TRBJ2-7	many	CASSIEPWTNEQYF	TGCGCCAGCAGCATCGAACCATGGACAAACGAGCAGTACTTC
.	16	TRBV6-4	TRBJ1-5	few	CASSDSQVLSNQPQHF	TGTGCCAGCAGTGACTCGCAGGTCCTTAGCAATCAGCCCCAGCATTTT
.	16	TRBV7-9	TRBJ1-2	many	CASSLAKERDNYGYTF	TGTGCCAGCAGCTTAGCCAAGGAGCGGGATAACTATGGCTACACCTTC
.	14	TRBV27	TRBJ2-7	many	CASSPGTYGPRQYF	TGTGCCAGCAGTCCAGGGACGTACGGCCCTCGGCAGTACTTC
.	14	TRBV29-1	TRBJ2-2	many	CSVPGERGTGELFF	TGCAGCGTCCCCGGGGAGCGAGGCACCGGGGAGCTGTTTTTT
.	14	TRBV28	TRBJ1-5	many	CASSPAGGNQPQHF	TGTGCCAGCAGTCCCGCGGGGGGCAATCAGCCCCAGCATTTT
TRBD2	18	TRBV9	TRBJ2-5	many	CASSALAGGHEYQETQYF	TGTGCCAGCAGCGCACTAGCGGGGGGTCACGAGTACCAAGAGACCCAGTACTTC
.	15	TRBV19	TRBJ2-7	many	CASSIDGLSSYEQYF	TGTGCCAGTAGTATAGACGGCCTCAGCTCCTACGAGCAGTACTTC
.	14	TRBV27	TRBJ2-2	many	CASSFNGGVGELFF	TGTGCCAGCAGTTTTAATGGGGGCGTCGGGGAGCTGTTTTTT
TRBD2	11	TRBV7-9	TRBJ2-1	many	CASSNSGIEFF	TGTGCCAGCAGCAATAGCGGGATAGAGTTCTTC
.	13	TRBV4-1	TRBJ2-2	many	CASSQVSSGELFF	TGCGCCAGCAGCCAAGTGAGCTCCGGGGAGCTGTTTTTT
TRBD2	15	TRBV7-2	TRBJ2-7	few	CASSPWTRTDYEQYF	TGTGCCAGCAGCCCGTGGACTAGAACCGACTACGAGCAGTACTTC
TRBD1	14	TRBV29-1	TRBJ2-1	many	CSVPGQGAYNEQFF	TGCAGCGTTCCGGGACAGGGGGCCTACAATGAGCAGTTCTTC
.	15	TRBV4-3	TRBJ2-7	few	CASSQGQGVGNEQYF	TGCGCCAGCAGCCAAGGCCAGGGAGTTGGAAACGAGCAGTACTTC
TRBD1	16	TRBV7-8	TRBJ2-1	many	CASSLLSGTGGDEQFF	TGTGCCAGCAGCCTCCTTTCCGGGACAGGGGGCGATGAGCAGTTCTTC
.	17	TRBV4-3	TRBJ2-3	many	CASSQELLTINTDTQYF	TGCGCCAGCAGCCAAGAGTTGCTGACGATTAACACAGATACGCAGTATTTT
.	13	TRBV11-2	TRBJ1-1	many	CASSNRGETEAFF	TGTGCCAGCAGCAACCGAGGAGAGACTGAAGCTTTCTTT
.	13	TRBV29-1	TRBJ2-1	many	CSVESRSTWEQFF	TGCAGCGTTGAATCCCGGTCGACGTGGGAGCAGTTCTTC
.	12	TRBV20-1	TRBJ2-1	.	CSAMWGWYEQFF	TGCAGTGCTATGTGGGGTTGGTATGAGCAGTTCTTC
TRBD1	16	TRBV2	TRBJ2-7	few	CASSEALGTATYEQYF	TGTGCCAGCAGTGAAGCGCTTGGGACAGCAACCTACGAGCAGTACTTC
TRBD1	16	TRBV20-1	TRBJ2-3	many	CSAPPMDRATTDTQYF	TGCAGTGCTCCCCCCATGGACAGGGCCACCACAGATACGCAGTATTTT
.	10	TRBV30	TRBJ2-5	many	CACYQETQYF	TGTGCCTGTTACCAAGAGACCCAGTACTTC
TRBD2	16	TRBV4-3	TRBJ2-1	.	CASSQDMLAGYNEQFF	TGCGCCAGCAGCCAAGATATGCTAGCGGGGTACAATGAGCAGTTCTTC
.	16	TRBV9	TRBJ2-1	.	CASSPRRGGVDNEQFF	TGTGCCAGCAGCCCTCGTAGGGGGGGGGTCGACAATGAGCAGTTCTTC
.	15	TRBV5-1	TRBJ1-6	many	CASSLDGIYNSPLHF	TGCGCCAGCAGCTTGGACGGAATCTATAATTCACCCCTCCACTTT
.	16	TRBV28	TRBJ1-6	many	CASTGRQGRTNSPLHF	TGTGCCAGCACCGGGCGGCAGGGTAGGACTAATTCACCCCTCCACTTT
TRBD2	15	TRBV10-3	TRBJ2-1	.	CAISEELASYNEQFF	TGTGCCATCAGTGAAGAACTAGCGAGTTACAATGAGCAGTTCTTC
.	20	TRBV28	TRBJ2-6	many	CASSFRTGTSGSSGANVLTF	TGTGCCAGCAGTTTTCGTACCGGGACATCGGGAAGCTCTGGGGCCAACGTCCTGACTTTC
TRBD2	17	TRBV6-1	TRBJ2-7	.	CASSEAGLIRSSYEQYF	TGTGCCAGCAGTGAAGCGGGACTAATAAGAAGCTCCTACGAGCAGTACTTC
.	13	TRBV28	TRBJ2-7	many	CASSLSGSHEQYF	TGTGCCAGCAGCCTATCAGGGAGTCACGAGCAGTACTTC
TRBD2	17	TRBV28	TRBJ2-3	many	CASSPPWLAGITDTQYF	TGTGCCAGCAGTCCCCCATGGTTAGCGGGGATAACAGATACGCAGTATTTT
.	14	TRBV20-1	TRBJ1-5	many	CSASRTVSNQPQHF	TGCAGTGCTAGTAGGACAGTAAGCAATCAGCCCCAGCATTTT
.	14	TRBV7-9	TRBJ1-3	.	CASSLAGGEDTVYF	TGTGCCAGCAGCTTGGCTGGGGGCGAGGACACCGTATATTTT
TRBD2	15	TRBV7-2	TRBJ2-1	few	CASSPLAGPYNEQFF	TGTGCCAGCAGCCCCCTAGCGGGCCCCTACAATGAGCAGTTCTTC
.	14	TRBV7-8	TRBJ2-4	many	CASSLLGYTNIQYF	TGTGCCAGCAGCTTACTGGGTTACACAAACATTCAGTACTTC
.	12	TRBV20-1	TRBJ2-7	few	CSARELSYEQYF	TGCAGTGCTAGAGAGCTCTCCTACGAGCAGTACTTC
TRBD2	20	TRBV15	TRBJ2-5	many	CATSRQGHRTSGRLRETQYF	TGTGCCACCAGCAGACAGGGACACAGGACTAGCGGGAGATTAAGAGAGACCCAGTACTTC
.	19	TRBV6-5	TRBJ2-1	many	CASSYYSAGDAVSYNEQFF	TGTGCCAGCAGTTACTATTCGGCAGGGGATGCCGTTTCTTACAATGAGCAGTTCTTC
TRBD1	14	TRBV12-3/TRBV12-4	TRBJ1-1	many	CASSSRTGGTEAFF	TGTGCCAGCAGTTCCCGTACAGGGGGCACTGAAGCTTTCTTT
.	15	TRBV9	TRBJ2-7	few	CASSVDRQGQREQYF	TGTGCCAGCAGCGTAGACCGGCAGGGGCAGCGCGAGCAGTACTTC
.	13	TRBV6-1	TRBJ2-7	few	CASILTWGYEQYF	TGTGCCAGCATTCTTACGTGGGGCTACGAGCAGTACTTC
.	15	TRBV15	TRBJ2-1	many	CATSRDHPPRNEQFF	TGTGCCACCAGCAGAGATCACCCCCCCCGCAATGAGCAGTTCTTC
.	12	TRBV12-5	TRBJ1-1	many	CASGSGITEAFF	TGTGCTAGTGGTTCAGGGATCACTGAAGCTTTCTTT
TRBD2	14	TRBV27	TRBJ2-1	once	CASTVAGTYNEQFF	TGTGCCAGCACCGTAGCGGGAACCTACAATGAGCAGTTCTTC
TRBD2	16	TRBV4-2	TRBJ2-5	many	CASSQDFLAGVKTQYF	TGTGCCAGCAGCCAAGATTTCCTAGCGGGAGTGAAGACCCAGTACTTC
.	15	TRBV6-5	TRBJ2-7	many	CASSHSGYILYEQYF	TGTGCCAGCAGCCACTCAGGGTACATCCTCTACGAGCAGTACTTC
TRBD1	18	TRBV29-1	TRBJ2-7	few	CSVEERAFIGQGATEQYF	TGCAGCGTTGAAGAGCGAGCCTTTATCGGACAGGGGGCCACCGAGCAGTACTTC
.	14	TRBV7-8	TRBJ1-1	few	CASSPQLPGSEAFF	TGTGCCAGCAGCCCCCAACTGCCAGGGTCTGAAGCTTTCTTT
.	12	TRBV12-3/TRBV12-4	TRBJ2-2	many	CASSSKYGELFF	TGTGCCAGCAGTTCCAAATACGGGGAGCTGTTTTTT
.	14	TRBV7-9	TRBJ1-6	.	CASSSGSYNSPLHF	TGTGCCAGCAGCTCGGGCTCCTATAATTCACCCCTCCACTTT
.	14	TRBV28	TRBJ2-7	many	CASSFAQGLYEQYF	TGTGCCAGCAGTTTCGCACAGGGACTCTACGAGCAGTACTTC
.	13	TRBV6-5	TRBJ1-2	.	CASGYLTGSGYTF	TGTGCCAGCGGTTACTTGACAGGATCTGGCTACACCTTC
.	15	TRBV5-1	TRBJ1-5	few	CASSLTGISNQPQHF	TGCGCCAGCAGCTTGACAGGAATTAGCAATCAGCCCCAGCATTTT
.	16	TRBV5-6	TRBJ2-7	.	CASSLVEQGRVYEQYF	TGTGCCAGCAGCTTGGTGGAACAGGGAAGAGTATACGAGCAGTACTTC
TRBD2	12	TRBV6-6	TRBJ2-5	many	CASSGGRETQYF	TGTGCCAGCTCGGGGGGTCGAGAGACCCAGTACTTC
.	14	TRBV10-3	TRBJ2-4	many	CAISEEGDKNIQYF	TGTGCCATCAGTGAGGAAGGCGACAAAAACATTCAGTACTTC
.	12	TRBV29-1	TRBJ1-1	many	CSTRAGITEAFF	TGCAGCACCCGGGCAGGGATCACTGAAGCTTTCTTT
TRBD1	15	TRBV20-1	TRBJ2-1	.	CSARDRQGVGNEQFF	TGCAGTGCTAGAGATCGGCAGGGGGTAGGCAATGAGCAGTTCTTC
.	15	TRBV4-3	TRBJ2-1	many	CASSQEYSSYNEQFF	TGCGCCAGCAGCCAAGAATATAGCTCCTACAATGAGCAGTTCTTC